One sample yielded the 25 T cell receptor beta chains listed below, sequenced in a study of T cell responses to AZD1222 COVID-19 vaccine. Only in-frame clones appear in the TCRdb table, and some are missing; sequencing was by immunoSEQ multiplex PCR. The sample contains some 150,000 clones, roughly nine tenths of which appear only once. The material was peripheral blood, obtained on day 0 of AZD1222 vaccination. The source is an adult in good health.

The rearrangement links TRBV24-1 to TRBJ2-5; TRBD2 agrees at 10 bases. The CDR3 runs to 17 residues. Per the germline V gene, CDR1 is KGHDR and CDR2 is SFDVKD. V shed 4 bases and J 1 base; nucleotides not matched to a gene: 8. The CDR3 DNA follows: TGTGCCACCAGTGACAGCGGGAGGGCCCCGGGCCAAGAGACCCAGTACTTC. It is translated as CATSDSGRAPGQETQYF.

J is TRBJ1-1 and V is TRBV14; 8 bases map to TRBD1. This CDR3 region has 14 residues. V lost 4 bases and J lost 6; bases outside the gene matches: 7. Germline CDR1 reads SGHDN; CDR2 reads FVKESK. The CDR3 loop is CASSRTGQRAEAFF. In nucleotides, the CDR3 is TGTGCCAGCAGCCGGACAGGGCAACGGGCTGAAGCTTTCTTT. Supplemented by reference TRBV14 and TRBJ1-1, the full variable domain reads EAGVTQFPSHSVIEKGQTVTLRCDPISGHDNLYWYRRVMGKEIKFLLHFVKESKQDESGMPNNRFLAERTGGTYSTLKVQPAELEDSGVYFCASSRTGQRAEAFFGQGTRLTVV.

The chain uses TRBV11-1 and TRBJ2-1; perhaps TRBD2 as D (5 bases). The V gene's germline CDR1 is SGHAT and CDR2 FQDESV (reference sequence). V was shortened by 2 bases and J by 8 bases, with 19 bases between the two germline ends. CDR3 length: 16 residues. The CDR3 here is CASSLSSGGQRDEQFF. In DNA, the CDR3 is TGTGCCAGCAGCTTAAGCAGCGGAGGTCAGAGGGATGAGCAGTTCTTC.

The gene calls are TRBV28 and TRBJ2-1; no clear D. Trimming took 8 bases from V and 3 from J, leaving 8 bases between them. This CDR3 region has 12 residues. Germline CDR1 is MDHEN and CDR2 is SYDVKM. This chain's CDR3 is CASYRNYNEQFF. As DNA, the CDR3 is TGTGCCAGCTACAGAAACTACAATGAGCAGTTCTTC.

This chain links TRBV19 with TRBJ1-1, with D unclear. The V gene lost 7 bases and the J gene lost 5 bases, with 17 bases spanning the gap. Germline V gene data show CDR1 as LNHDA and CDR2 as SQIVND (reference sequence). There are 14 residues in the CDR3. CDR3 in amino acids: CASKSGNPRTEAFF. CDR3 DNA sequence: TGTGCCAGTAAGTCGGGGAACCCCAGGACTGAAGCTTTCTTT.

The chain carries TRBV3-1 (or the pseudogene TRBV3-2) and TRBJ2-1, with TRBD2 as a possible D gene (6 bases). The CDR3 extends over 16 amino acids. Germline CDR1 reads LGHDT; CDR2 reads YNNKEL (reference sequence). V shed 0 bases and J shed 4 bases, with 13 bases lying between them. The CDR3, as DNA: TGTGCCAGCAGCCAAGAATGGGGGGAGGCGTACAATGAGCAGTTCTTC. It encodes CASSQEWGEAYNEQFF.

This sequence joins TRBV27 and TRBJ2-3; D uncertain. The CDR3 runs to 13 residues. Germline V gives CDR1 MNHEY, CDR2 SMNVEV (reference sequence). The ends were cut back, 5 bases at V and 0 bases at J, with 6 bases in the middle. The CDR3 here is CASSTPSTDTQYF. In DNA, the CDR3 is TGTGCCAGCAGTACGCCAAGCACAGATACGCAGTATTTT.

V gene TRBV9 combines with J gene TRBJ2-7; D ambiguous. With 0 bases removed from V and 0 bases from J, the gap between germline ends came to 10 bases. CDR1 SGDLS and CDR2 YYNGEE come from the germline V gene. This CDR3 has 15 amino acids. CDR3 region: CASSVDSSSSYEQYF. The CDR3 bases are TGTGCCAGCAGCGTAGATAGTAGCAGCTCCTACGAGCAGTACTTC. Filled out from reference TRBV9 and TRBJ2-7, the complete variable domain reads DSGVTQTPKHLITATGQRVTLRCSPRSGDLSVYWYQQSLDQGLQFLIQYYNGEERAKGNILERFSAQQFPDLHSELNLSSLELGDSALYFCASSVDSSSSYEQYFGPGTRLTVT.

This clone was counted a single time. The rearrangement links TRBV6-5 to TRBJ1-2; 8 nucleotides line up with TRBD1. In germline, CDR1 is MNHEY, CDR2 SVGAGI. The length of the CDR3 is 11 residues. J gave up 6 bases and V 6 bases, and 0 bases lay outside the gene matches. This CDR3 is CASRTGDGYTF. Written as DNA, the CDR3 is TGTGCCAGCAGGACAGGGGATGGCTACACCTTC.

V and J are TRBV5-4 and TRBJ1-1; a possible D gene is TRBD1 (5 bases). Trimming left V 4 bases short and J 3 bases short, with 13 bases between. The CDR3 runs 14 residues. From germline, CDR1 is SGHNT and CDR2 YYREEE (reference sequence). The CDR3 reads CASSDGHPYTEAFF. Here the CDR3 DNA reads TGTGCCAGCAGCGATGGACATCCCTACACTGAAGCTTTCTTT.

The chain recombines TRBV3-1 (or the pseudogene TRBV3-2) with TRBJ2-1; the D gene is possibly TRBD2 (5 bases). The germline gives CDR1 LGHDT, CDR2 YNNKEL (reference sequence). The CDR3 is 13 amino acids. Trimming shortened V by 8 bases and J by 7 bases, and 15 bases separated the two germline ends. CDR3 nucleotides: TGTGCCAGCTTTGACTCGGGGATTAATGAGCAGTTCTTC. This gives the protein CASFDSGINEQFF.

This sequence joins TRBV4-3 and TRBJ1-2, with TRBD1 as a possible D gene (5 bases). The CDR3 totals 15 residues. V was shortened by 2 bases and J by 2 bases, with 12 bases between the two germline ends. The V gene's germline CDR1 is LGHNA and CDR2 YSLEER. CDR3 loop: CASSQTGTANYGYTF. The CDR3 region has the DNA TGCGCCAGCAGCCAAACCGGGACGGCAAACTATGGCTACACCTTC.

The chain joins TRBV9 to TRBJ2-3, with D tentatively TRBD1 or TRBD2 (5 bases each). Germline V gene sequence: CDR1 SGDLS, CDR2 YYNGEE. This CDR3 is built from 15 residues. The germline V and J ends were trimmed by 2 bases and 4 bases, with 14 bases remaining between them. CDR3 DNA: TGTGCCAGCAGCGTTTCTAGAGGGGCCCCAGATACGCAGTATTTT. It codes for CASSVSRGAPDTQYF. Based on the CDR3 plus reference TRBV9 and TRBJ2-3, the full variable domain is DSGVTQTPKHLITATGQRVTLRCSPRSGDLSVYWYQQSLDQGLQFLIQYYNGEERAKGNILERFSAQQFPDLHSELNLSSLELGDSALYFCASSVSRGAPDTQYFGPGTRLTVL.

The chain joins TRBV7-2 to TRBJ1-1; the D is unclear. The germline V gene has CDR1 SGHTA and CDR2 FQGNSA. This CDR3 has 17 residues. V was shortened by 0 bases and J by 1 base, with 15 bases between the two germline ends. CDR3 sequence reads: CASSLAPQVFPNTEAFF. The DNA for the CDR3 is TGTGCCAGCAGCTTAGCCCCCCAGGTTTTCCCGAACACTGAAGCTTTCTTT.

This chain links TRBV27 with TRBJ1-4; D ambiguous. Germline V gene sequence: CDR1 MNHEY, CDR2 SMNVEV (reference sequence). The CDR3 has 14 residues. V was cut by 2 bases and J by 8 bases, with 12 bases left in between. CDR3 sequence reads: CASSLPGSREKLFF. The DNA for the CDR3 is TGTGCCAGCAGTTTACCGGGCTCGCGGGAAAAACTGTTTTTT.

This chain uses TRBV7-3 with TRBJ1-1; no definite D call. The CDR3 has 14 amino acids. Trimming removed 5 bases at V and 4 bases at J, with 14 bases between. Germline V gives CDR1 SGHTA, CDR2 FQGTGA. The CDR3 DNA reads TGTGCCAGCAGCATGGGAACCGTGGGCACTGAAGCTTTCTTT. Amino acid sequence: CASSMGTVGTEAFF.

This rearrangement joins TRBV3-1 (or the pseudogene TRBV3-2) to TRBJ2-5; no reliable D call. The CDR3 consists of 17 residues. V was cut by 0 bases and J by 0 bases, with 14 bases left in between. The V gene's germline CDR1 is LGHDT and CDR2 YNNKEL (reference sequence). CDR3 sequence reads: CASSQDRSYLYQETQYF. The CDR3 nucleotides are TGTGCCAGCAGCCAAGATCGCAGCTACCTGTACCAAGAGACCCAGTACTTC.

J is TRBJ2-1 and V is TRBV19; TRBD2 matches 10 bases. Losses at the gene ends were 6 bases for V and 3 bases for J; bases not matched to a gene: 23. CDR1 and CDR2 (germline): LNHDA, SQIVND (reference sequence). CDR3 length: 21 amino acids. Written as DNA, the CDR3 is TGTGCCAGTAGCACGGTAATCGGGGCGTCTAGCGGGAGAGTTAACTACAATGAGCAGTTCTTC. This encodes CASSTVIGASSGRVNYNEQFF.

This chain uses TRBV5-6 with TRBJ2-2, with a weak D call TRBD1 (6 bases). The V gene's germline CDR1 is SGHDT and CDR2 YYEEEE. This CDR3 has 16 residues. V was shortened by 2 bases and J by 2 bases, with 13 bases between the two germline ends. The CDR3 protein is CASSFRTAVNTGELFF. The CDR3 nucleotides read TGTGCCAGCAGCTTTAGGACAGCGGTAAACACCGGGGAGCTGTTTTTT.

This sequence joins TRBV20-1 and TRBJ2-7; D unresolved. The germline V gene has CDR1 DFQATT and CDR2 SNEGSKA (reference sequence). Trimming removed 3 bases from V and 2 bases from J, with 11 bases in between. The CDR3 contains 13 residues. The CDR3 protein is CSASSGDTYEQYF. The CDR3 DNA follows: TGCAGTGCTAGTTCAGGAGACACCTACGAGCAGTACTTC.

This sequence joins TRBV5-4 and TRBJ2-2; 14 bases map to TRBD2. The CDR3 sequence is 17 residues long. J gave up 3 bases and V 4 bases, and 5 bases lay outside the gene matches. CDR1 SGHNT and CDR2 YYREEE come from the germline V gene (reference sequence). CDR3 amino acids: CASSKGLAGEDTGELFF. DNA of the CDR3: TGTGCCAGCAGCAAGGGACTAGCGGGAGAGGACACCGGGGAGCTGTTTTTT.

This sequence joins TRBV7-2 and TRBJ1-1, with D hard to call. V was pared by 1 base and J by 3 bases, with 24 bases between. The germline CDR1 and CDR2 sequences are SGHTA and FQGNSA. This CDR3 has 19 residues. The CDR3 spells CASSLVISLSGFRDTEAFF. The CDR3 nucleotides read TGTGCCAGCAGCTTAGTTATCAGTCTATCGGGGTTTAGGGACACTGAAGCTTTCTTT.

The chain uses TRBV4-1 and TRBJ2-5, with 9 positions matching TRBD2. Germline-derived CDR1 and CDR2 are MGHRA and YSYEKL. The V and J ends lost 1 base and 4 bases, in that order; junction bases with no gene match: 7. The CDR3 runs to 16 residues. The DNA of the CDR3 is TGCGCCAGCAGCCAAGGGTTAGCGGGAGTACGAGAGACCCAGTACTTC. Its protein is CASSQGLAGVRETQYF.

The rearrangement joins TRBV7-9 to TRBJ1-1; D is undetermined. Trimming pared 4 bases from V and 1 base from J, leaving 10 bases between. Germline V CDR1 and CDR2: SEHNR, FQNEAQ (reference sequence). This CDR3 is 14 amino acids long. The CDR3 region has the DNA TGTGCCAGCAGCTCGACAAGACAGAACACTGAAGCTTTCTTT. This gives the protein CASSSTRQNTEAFF.

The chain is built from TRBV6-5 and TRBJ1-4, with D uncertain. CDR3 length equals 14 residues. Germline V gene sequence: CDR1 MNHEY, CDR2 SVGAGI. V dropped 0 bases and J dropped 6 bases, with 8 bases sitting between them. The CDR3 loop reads CASSYSSGDEKLFF. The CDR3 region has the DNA TGTGCCAGCAGTTACTCGTCAGGTGATGAAAAACTGTTTTTT.